This T cell receptor beta chain was sequenced during a study of blood T cell repertoires in COVID-19. This CDR3 contains 14 residues. With 2 bases removed from V and 0 bases from J, the gap between germline ends came to 8 bases. Per the germline V gene, CDR1 is MNHEY and CDR2 is SVGAGI. Original handling: The assay estimated nucleated cells by amplifying reference gene primers. Assay: immunoSEQ multiplex PCR; the TCRdb copy retains only in-frame clones and omits some. The V and J calls and clone size were taken over from that table, and D and trimming were inferred from the DNA. Here the sample spans over 300,000 clones, around 87% being singletons.

The material sequenced was peripheral blood. The sequence derives from a young man with active or convalescent COVID-19. The chain employs TRBV6-5 and TRBJ2-7; no definite D call. The CDR3 is CASSYDPSSYEQYF. The CDR3 nucleotides read TGTGCCAGCAGTTACGATCCCAGCTCCTACGAGCAGTACTTC.